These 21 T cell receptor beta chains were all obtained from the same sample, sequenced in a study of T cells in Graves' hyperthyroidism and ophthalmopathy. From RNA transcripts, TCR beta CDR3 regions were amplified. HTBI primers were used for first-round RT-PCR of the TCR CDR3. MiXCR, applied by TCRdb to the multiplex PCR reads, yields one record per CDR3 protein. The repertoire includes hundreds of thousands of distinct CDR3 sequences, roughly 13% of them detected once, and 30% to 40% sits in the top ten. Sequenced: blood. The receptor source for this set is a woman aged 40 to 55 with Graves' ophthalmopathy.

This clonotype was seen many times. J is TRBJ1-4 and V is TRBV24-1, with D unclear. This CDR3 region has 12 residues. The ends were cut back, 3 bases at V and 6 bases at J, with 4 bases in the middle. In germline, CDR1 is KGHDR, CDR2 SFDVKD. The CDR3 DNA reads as TGTGCCACCAGTGATCAAGATGAAAAACTGTTTTTT. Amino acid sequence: CATSDQDEKLFF.

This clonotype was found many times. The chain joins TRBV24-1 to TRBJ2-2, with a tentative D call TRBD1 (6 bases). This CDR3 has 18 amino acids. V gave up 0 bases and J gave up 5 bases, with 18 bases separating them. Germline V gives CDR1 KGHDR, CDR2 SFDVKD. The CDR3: CATSDLFPARGTTGELFF. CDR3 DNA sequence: TGTGCCACCAGTGATTTGTTCCCCGCCAGGGGAACAACCGGGGAGCTGTTTTTT.

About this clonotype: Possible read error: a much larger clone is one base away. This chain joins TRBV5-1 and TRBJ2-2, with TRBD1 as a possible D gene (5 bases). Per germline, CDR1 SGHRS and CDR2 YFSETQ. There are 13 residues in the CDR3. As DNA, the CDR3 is TGCGCCAACAGCCAGGGTCCTACCGGGGAGCTGTTTTTT. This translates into CANSQGPTGELFF. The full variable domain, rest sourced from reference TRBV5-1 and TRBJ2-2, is KAGVTQTPRYLIKTRGQQVTLSCSPISGHRSVSWYQQTPGQGLQFLFEYFSETQRNKGNFPGRFSGRQFSNSRSEMNVSTLELGDSALYLCANSQGPTGELFFGEGSRLTVL.

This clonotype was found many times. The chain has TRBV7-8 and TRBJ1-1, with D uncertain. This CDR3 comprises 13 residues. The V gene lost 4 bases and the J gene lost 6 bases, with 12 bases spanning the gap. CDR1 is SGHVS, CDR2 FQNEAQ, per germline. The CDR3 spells CASSSRSLAEAFF. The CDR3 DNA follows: TGTGCCAGCAGCTCCAGATCCCTCGCTGAAGCTTTCTTT.

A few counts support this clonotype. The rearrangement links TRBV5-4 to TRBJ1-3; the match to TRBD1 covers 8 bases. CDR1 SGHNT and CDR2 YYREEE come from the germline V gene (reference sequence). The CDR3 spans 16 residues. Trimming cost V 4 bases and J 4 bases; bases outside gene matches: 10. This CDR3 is CASSPGQGGLGNTIYF. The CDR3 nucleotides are TGTGCCAGCAGCCCAGGACAGGGAGGGCTCGGAAACACCATATATTTT.

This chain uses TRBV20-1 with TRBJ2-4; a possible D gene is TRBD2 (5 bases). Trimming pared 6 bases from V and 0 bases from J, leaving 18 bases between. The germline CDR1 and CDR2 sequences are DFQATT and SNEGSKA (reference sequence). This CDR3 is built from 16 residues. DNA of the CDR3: TGCAGTGCACCCCGAGGAGGTCGAATAGCCAAAAACATTCAGTACTTC. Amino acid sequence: CSAPRGGRIAKNIQYF.

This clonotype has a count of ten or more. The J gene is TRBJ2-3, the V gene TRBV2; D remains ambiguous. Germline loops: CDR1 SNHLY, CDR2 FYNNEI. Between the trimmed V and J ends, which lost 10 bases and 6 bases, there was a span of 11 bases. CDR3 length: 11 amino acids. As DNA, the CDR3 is TGTGCCACCTCACCCTTCGATACGCAGTATTTT. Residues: CATSPFDTQYF.

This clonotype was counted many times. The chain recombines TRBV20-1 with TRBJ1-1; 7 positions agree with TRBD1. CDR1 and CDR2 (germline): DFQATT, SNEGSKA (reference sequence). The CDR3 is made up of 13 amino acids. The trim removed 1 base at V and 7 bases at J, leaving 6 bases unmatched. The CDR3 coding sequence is TGCAGTGCTAGAGGCAGGGGGAATGGTGAAGCTTTCTTT. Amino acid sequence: CSARGRGNGEAFF.

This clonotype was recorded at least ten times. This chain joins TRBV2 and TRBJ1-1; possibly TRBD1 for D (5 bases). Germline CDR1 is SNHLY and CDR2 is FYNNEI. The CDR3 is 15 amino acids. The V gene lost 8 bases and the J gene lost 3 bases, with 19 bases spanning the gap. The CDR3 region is CASQTGGGGYTEAFF. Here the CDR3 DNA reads TGTGCCAGCCAAACCGGGGGGGGAGGATACACTGAAGCTTTCTTT.

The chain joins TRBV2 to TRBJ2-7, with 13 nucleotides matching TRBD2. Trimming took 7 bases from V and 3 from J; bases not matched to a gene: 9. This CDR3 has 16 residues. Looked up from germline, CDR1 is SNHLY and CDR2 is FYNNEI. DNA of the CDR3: TGTGCCAGCACCGTACTAGCGGGGGGGTCAATCTACGAGCAGTACTTC. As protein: CASTVLAGGSIYEQYF.

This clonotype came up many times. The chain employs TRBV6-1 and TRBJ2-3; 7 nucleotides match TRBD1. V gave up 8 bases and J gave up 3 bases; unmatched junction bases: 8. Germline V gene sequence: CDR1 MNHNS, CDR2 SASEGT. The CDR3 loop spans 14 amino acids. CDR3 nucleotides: TGTGCCAGCCACCCAGGGGGTGGAACAGATACGCAGTATTTT. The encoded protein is CASHPGGGTDTQYF.

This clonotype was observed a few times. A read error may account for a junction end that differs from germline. The CDR3 loop reads CASSHGPPLHF. CDR3 bases: TGTGCCAGCAGCCACGGGCCACCGCTCCACTTT. The chain links TRBV3-1 to TRBJ1-6, with unresolved D. Germline V lookup: CDR1 LGHDT, CDR2 YNNKEL (reference sequence). The length of the CDR3 is 11 residues.

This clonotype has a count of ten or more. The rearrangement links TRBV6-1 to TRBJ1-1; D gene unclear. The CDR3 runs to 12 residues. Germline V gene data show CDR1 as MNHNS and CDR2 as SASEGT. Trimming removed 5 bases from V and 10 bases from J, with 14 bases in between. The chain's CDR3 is CASSTTESGAFF. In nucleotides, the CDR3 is TGTGCCAGCAGTACCACAGAGAGTGGAGCTTTCTTT.

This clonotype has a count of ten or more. DNA for the CDR3: TGTGCCAGTAGTATGGGGGGGTCTGAAGCTTTCTTT. This sequence encodes CASSMGGSEAFF. This chain connects TRBV19 to TRBJ1-1, with D perhaps matching TRBD1 (5 bases). The CDR3 loop spans 12 amino acids. Trimming shortened V by 3 bases and J by 6 bases, and 8 bases separated the two germline ends. The germline gives CDR1 LNHDA, CDR2 SQIVND (reference sequence). The full variable domain, rest sourced from reference TRBV19 and TRBJ1-1, is DGGITQSPKYLFRKEGQNVTLSCEQNLNHDAMYWYRQDPGQGLRLIYYSQIVNDFQKGDIAEGYSVSREKKESFPLTVTSAQKNPTAFYLCASSMGGSEAFFGQGTRLTVV.

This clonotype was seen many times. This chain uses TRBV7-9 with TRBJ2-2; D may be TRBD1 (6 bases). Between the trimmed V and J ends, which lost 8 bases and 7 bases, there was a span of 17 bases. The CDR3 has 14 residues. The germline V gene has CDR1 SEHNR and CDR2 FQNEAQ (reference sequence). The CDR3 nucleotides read TGTGCCAGCGGCTCCACCGACAGGTTCGGGGAGCTGTTTTTT. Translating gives CASGSTDRFGELFF. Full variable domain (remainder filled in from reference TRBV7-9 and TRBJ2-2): DTGVSQNPRHKITKRGQNVTFRCDPISEHNRLYWYRQTLGQGPEFLTYFQNEAQLEKSRLLSDRFSAERPKGSFSTLEIQRTEQGDSAMYLCASGSTDRFGELFFGEGSRLTVL.

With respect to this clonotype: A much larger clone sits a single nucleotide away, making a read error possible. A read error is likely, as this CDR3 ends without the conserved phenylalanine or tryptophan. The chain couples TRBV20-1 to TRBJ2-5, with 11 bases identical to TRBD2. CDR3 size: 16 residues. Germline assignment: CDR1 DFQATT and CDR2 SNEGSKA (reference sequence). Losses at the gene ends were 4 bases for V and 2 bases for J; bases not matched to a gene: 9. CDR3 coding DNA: TGCAGTGCTATGGGGGTAGCGGGAGGGAATCAAGAGACCCAGTACCTC. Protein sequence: CSAMGVAGGNQETQYL.

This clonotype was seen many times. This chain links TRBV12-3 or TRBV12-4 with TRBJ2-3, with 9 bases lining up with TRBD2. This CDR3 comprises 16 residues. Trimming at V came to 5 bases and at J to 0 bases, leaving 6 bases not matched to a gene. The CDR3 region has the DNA TGTGCCAGCAGTCCTGGTAGCGGGGGAAGCACAGATACGCAGTATTTT. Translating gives CASSPGSGGSTDTQYF.

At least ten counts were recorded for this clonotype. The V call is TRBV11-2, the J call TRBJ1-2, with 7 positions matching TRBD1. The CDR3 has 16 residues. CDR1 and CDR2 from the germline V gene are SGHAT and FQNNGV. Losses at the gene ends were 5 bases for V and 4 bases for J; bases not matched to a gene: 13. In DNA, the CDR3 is TGTGCCAGCAGCACCCGACCGGGACAGAAGGTCTATGGCTACACCTTC. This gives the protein CASSTRPGQKVYGYTF.

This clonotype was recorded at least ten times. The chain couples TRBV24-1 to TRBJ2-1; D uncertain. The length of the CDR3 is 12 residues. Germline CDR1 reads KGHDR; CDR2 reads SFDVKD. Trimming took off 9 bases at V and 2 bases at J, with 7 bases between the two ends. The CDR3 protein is CATHPTYNEQFF. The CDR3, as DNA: TGTGCCACCCATCCGACCTACAATGAGCAGTTCTTC.

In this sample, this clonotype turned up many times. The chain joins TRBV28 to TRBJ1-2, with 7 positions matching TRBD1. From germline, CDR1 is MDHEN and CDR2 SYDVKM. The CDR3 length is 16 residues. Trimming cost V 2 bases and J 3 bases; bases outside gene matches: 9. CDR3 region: CASSLRMGTADYGYTF. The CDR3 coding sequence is TGTGCCAGCAGTTTAAGGATGGGGACAGCCGACTATGGCTACACCTTC.

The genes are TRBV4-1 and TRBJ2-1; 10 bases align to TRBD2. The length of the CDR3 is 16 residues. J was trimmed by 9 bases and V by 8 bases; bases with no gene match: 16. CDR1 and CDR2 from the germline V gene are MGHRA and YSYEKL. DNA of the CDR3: TGCGCCAGCCTCCCCTCCCCAGCGGGGGGGCTTAGTGAGCAGTTCTTC. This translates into CASLPSPAGGLSEQFF.